This is a list of T cell receptor beta chains from one sample in a study of T cell responses to AZD1222 COVID-19 vaccine. TCRdb's table, derived via immunoSEQ multiplex PCR, lists solely in-frame clones and lacks some. The table has about 110,000 clones, 70% to 90% seen once; the top ten hold roughly 2.5%. The specimen was peripheral blood, collected 28 days after the second AZD1222 dose. The source of these receptors is an adult who received the AZD1222 COVID-19 vaccine. Both conserved end residues are part of each CDR3. D genes are given only for firm matches. Clone size is shown for a subset of rows, as once, few, many or a class of expanded clone.

once	TRBJ2-5	-	TRBV19	CASSDYPRAGQETQYF	TGTGCCAGTAGTGATTACCCCCGGGCCGGTCAAGAGACCCAGTACTTC
-	TRBJ2-1	-	TRBV6-5	CASSRLAETYNEQFF	TGTGCCAGCAGCCGGCTCGCGGAGACCTACAATGAGCAGTTCTTC
-	TRBJ2-1	TRBD2	TRBV28	CASSLRSGRGRQYNEQFF	TGTGCCAGCAGTTTAAGGTCTGGGCGGGGGAGACAATACAATGAGCAGTTCTTC
-	TRBJ1-2	-	TRBV6-2/TRBV6-3	CASSKRQNYGYTF	TGTGCCAGCAGTAAAAGACAGAACTATGGCTACACCTTC
-	TRBJ1-1	-	TRBV21-1	CASRRPVAAFF	TGTGCCAGCAGACGACCGGTAGCAGCTTTCTTT
-	TRBJ2-1	-	TRBV24-1	CATSDFRDTPYNEQFF	TGTGCCACCAGTGATTTTAGGGACACCCCGTACAATGAGCAGTTCTTC
-	TRBJ2-1	-	TRBV9	CASSGGLGPGNEQFF	TGTGCCAGCAGTGGAGGGCTCGGGCCCGGGAATGAGCAGTTCTTC
-	TRBJ2-5	TRBD2	TRBV7-2	CASSLTSLAGRGETQYF	TGTGCCAGCAGCTTAACCTCTCTAGCGGGAAGGGGAGAGACCCAGTACTTC
-	TRBJ2-7	TRBD1	TRBV4-2	CASSPAHRDRAYEQYF	TGTGCCAGCAGCCCGGCTCACCGGGACAGAGCCTACGAGCAGTACTTC
-	TRBJ1-3	-	TRBV18	CASSAQWSSGNTIYF	TGTGCCAGCTCGGCACAGTGGAGCTCTGGAAACACCATATATTTT
-	TRBJ1-1	-	TRBV12-3/TRBV12-4	CASSLFETEAFF	TGTGCCAGCAGTTTGTTTGAGACTGAAGCTTTCTTT
few	TRBJ2-3	-	TRBV5-4	CASSLDQGSLTDTQYF	TGTGCCAGCAGCTTGGACCAAGGTTCCCTCACAGATACGCAGTATTTT
-	TRBJ2-2	-	TRBV4-2	CASSQDWDWFSGELFF	TGTGCCAGCAGCCAAGACTGGGACTGGTTTAGCGGGGAGCTGTTTTTT
-	TRBJ1-1	-	TRBV30	CAWSATWNTEAFF	TGTGCCTGGAGTGCGACATGGAACACTGAAGCTTTCTTT
once	TRBJ1-1	-	TRBV19	CASSADRNTEAFF	TGTGCCAGTAGTGCAGACAGGAACACTGAAGCTTTCTTT
-	TRBJ2-2	TRBD1	TRBV25-1	CASSVLSRDRGAGELFF	TGTGCCAGCAGTGTACTGAGCCGGGACAGGGGAGCGGGGGAGCTGTTTTTT
-	TRBJ2-4	-	TRBV3-1/TRBV3-2	CASSQEVLQYGHIQYF	TGTGCCAGCAGCCAAGAGGTGCTACAGTATGGGCACATTCAGTACTTC
-	TRBJ2-5	-	TRBV10-3	CAISESTETQYF	TGTGCCATCAGTGAGTCGACGGAGACCCAGTACTTC
-	TRBJ2-2	-	TRBV28	CATTTPGAGELFF	TGTGCCACTACGACCCCAGGGGCTGGGGAGCTGTTTTTT
-	TRBJ2-5	-	TRBV5-1	CASSLGSGNQETQYF	TGCGCCAGCAGCTTGGGCTCGGGAAATCAAGAGACCCAGTACTTC
-	TRBJ2-3	-	TRBV10-2	CASSPTGSSTDTQYF	TGCGCCAGCAGCCCCACAGGGTCTAGCACAGATACGCAGTATTTT
-	TRBJ1-1	-	TRBV7-3	CASSLYLDTEAFF	TGTGCCAGCAGCCTCTACTTGGACACTGAAGCTTTCTTT
-	TRBJ2-1	TRBD2	TRBV4-1	CASSRLAGEGNEQFF	TGCGCCAGCAGCAGATTAGCGGGAGAAGGAAATGAGCAGTTCTTC
-	TRBJ1-2	-	TRBV5-1	CASSLTPGQNRGYGYTF	TGCGCCAGCAGCTTGACCCCGGGACAAAACCGGGGCTATGGCTACACCTTC
-	TRBJ1-2	TRBD1	TRBV7-2	CASRTGKYGYTF	TGTGCCAGCAGGACAGGGAAATACGGCTACACCTTC
-	TRBJ2-5	-	TRBV19	CASSIGGRGETQYF	TGTGCCAGTAGTATAGGGGGGCGCGGGGAGACCCAGTACTTC
-	TRBJ2-3	-	TRBV7-2	CASSLTGLTDTQYF	TGTGCCAGCAGCTTAACAGGTCTCACAGATACGCAGTATTTT
few	TRBJ2-3	-	TRBV28	CASSERTDTQYF	TGTGCCAGCAGTGAGAGAACAGATACGCAGTATTTT
-	TRBJ1-2	-	TRBV28	CASSLVKGGNYGYTF	TGTGCCAGCAGTTTGGTAAAGGGAGGTAACTATGGCTACACCTTC
-	TRBJ1-4	-	TRBV10-3	CAIRSGGSNNEKLFF	TGTGCCATCAGGAGCGGGGGGTCAAATAATGAAAAACTGTTTTTT
-	TRBJ2-5	TRBD2	TRBV5-1	CASSFGTSIETQYF	TGCGCCAGCAGCTTCGGGACTAGCATCGAGACCCAGTACTTC
once	TRBJ1-5	-	TRBV14	CASSRSLLRGVSNQPQHF	TGTGCCAGCAGCCGGTCCTTATTAAGGGGGGTGAGCAATCAGCCCCAGCATTTT
-	TRBJ1-2	-	TRBV18	CASSPGDLSYGYTF	TGTGCCAGCTCACCAGGGGACTTATCCTATGGCTACACCTTC
once	TRBJ1-2	-	TRBV14	CASSQDRGQSGRTF	TGTGCCAGCAGCCAAGATCGAGGGCAGTCCGGGAGGACCTTC
-	TRBJ2-1	-	TRBV6-1	CASSEIAAGHRVF	TGTGCCAGCAGTGAAATCGCGGCGGGACACCGCGTCTTC
-	TRBJ2-1	-	TRBV3-1/TRBV3-2	CASSQFIFGAYNEQFF	TGTGCCAGCAGCCAATTTATTTTCGGGGCCTACAATGAGCAGTTCTTC
few	TRBJ1-1	-	TRBV7-9	CASSSREVENTEAFF	TGTGCCAGCAGCTCCAGGGAGGTGGAGAACACTGAAGCTTTCTTT
-	TRBJ2-1	TRBD2	TRBV7-3	CASSPTGLAGDNEQFF	TGTGCCAGCAGCCCAACGGGACTAGCGGGAGACAATGAGCAGTTCTTC
few	TRBJ2-7	TRBD1	TRBV10-3	CAISDTGGMIEQYF	TGTGCCATCAGTGATACAGGGGGCATGATCGAGCAGTACTTC
once	TRBJ2-7	-	TRBV25-1	CASSEFIPDGDSSYEQYF	TGTGCCAGCAGTGAATTTATCCCGGATGGGGACTCCTCCTACGAGCAGTACTTC
-	TRBJ1-1	-	TRBV7-7	CASSLERVGNTEAFF	TGTGCTAGCAGCTTAGAAAGGGTTGGGAACACTGAAGCTTTCTTT